This T cell receptor beta chain was profiled in a study of cytomegalovirus exposure and HLA in healthy donors. Study findings and constraints: Serostatus for CMV was the only available immune exposure information.

Primers included in the PCR were 60 Vbeta and 13 Jbeta primers. Libraries were prepared by immunoSEQ multiplex PCR; TCRdb keeps only in-frame clonotypes and omits some of them. The table shows about 190,000 clones, with just under 75% occurring only once. The germline V gene has CDR1 MRHNA and CDR2 SNTAGT. Unmatched junction bases numbered 5, after V lost 5 bases and J lost 7 bases. This CDR3 has 14 amino acids. This clone was recorded only once. Its specificity is unknown. The sequence was collected from a woman aged 25 to 39 in good health and CMV-seropositive. The chain links TRBV6-4 to TRBJ1-4, with 9 positions matching TRBD1. Material for sequencing was PBMCs. CDR3 DNA sequence: TGTGCCAGCAGTACAGGGGGCGCGGGTGAAAAACTGTTTTTT. Translated, it gives CASSTGGAGEKLFF.